This TCR beta chain is from a study of blood T cell repertoires in COVID-19. Background on the study: Spain, Italy and the United States supplied samples that represented acute and convalescent COVID-19. T cells, B-cell-depleted T cells, or PBMCs provided the cDNA or gDNA that served as material.

Per the germline V gene, CDR1 is SGHNT and CDR2 is YYREEE (reference sequence). J was trimmed by 3 bases and V by 4 bases; bases with no gene match: 13. This CDR3 is built from 17 residues. Seattle participants joined during active infection and were tracked over time. In the original workflow: It was from reference gene primer amplification that nucleated cell counts were estimated. Profiled with immunoSEQ multiplex PCR; TCRdb holds only in-frame clones, not every one. V, J and clone size were drawn from that table, and D and trimming were deduced from the DNA. The sample gives approximately 150,000 clones, around 87% of which show up once; about 2.6% is in the top ten.

The chain uses TRBV5-4 and TRBJ2-1, with 7 bases that match TRBD2. The TCR was taken from a woman aged 80 or over with COVID-19, enrolled during active disease. Sequences were obtained from peripheral blood. The CDR3, as DNA: TGTGCCAGCAGCCGGTTACAGAGGGCTAGCGGCTACAATGAGCAGTTCTTC. Amino acids: CASSRLQRASGYNEQFF.